This T cell receptor beta chain emerged from a study of persistence of HIV-infected CD4 T cells. In regard to this clone: Antigen unknown.

This was the immunoSEQ version 4 assay in survey mode. Clones were sequenced by immunoSEQ multiplex PCR, and TCRdb holds only the in-frame ones, with some missing. This sample has some 31,000 clones, with roughly 82% found just once. Cells were stimulated with CMV-infected fibroblast lysates at about 10 ug/mL. Memory cells lacking CD40L and CD69 with high CD45RO were sorted. V lost 2 bases and J 4 bases, leaving 11 bases between the germline ends. Per germline, CDR1 SNHLY and CDR2 FYNNEI. The CDR3 has 14 amino acids. The chain couples TRBV2 to TRBJ1-2; D may be TRBD1 (5 bases). The sequence derives from an adult man with HIV who was CMV-seropositive. Sequencing was performed on CD4+ T cells sorted from PBMCs after 18-hour stimulation, taken from a patient who received antiretroviral therapy. The CDR3 DNA follows: TGTGCCAGCAGTGAATATCAGGGAGGCTATGGCTACACCTTC. The encoded protein is CASSEYQGGYGYTF.